The subject of this entry is one T cell receptor (beta chain). This clone was detected only a few times. The target of this receptor is not known. The sample holds no much larger clone one base away, and base qualities are not on file. Library preparation employed the immunoSEQ multiplex PCR assay. For the multiplex PCR, a mixture combining 60 forward primers for TCR Vbeta segments and 13 reverse primers for TCR Jbeta segments was used. A multiplex PCR assay on genomic DNA amplified the CDR3 region of rearranged TCR beta genes. The amplified TCR beta libraries were sequenced on the Illumina HiSeq System as 87-base-pair reads. The published analysis was carried out like this. In a later analysis, 77 million or so unique TCR beta chains were counted across the approximately 640 repertoires, and about 9.9 million of these chains were shared by at least two donors. Raw reads were error-corrected and collapsed into unique sequences by a nearest-neighbor algorithm in which closely related sequences were merged to remove PCR and sequencing errors. Alignment of CDR3 sequences to IMGT reference sequences was used to assign V, D and J gene segments. Each retained sequence needed at least a six-nucleotide match to both a V gene segment and a J gene segment. Rearrangements were classified as productive when the CDR3 lacked stop codons and remained in frame with V and J, and all other rearrangements were classified as non-productive. CDR3 was defined by IMGT convention, running from the second conserved V-encoded cysteine to the conserved J-encoded phenylalanine. In an earlier analysis of some 550 of the donors, sequences lacking an unambiguous match to a single V gene segment were excluded. In an earlier analysis of several hundred of the donors, V segments were called functional above 56.7% productive rearrangements and were called segregating when the between-donor standard deviation exceeded 5%. A statistical classification framework was built for diagnosing cytomegalovirus status from the catalog of TCR beta chain sequences. V and J gene assignment, in a later analysis, came from comparing TCR nucleotide sequences with IMGT/GENE-DB human TR gene sequences. Using the TCRdist pipeline, a later analysis assigned CDR3 sequences along with most-parsimonious VDJ recombination scenarios. In a later analysis, each TCR beta chain was defined by its CDR3 amino acid sequence together with its V-gene family, and reads without a unique V-gene family were excluded. A later analysis removed 592 highly shared, low-generation-probability nucleotide sequences to deal with suspected cross-contamination and a sequencing artifact. In a later analysis, a clonal expansion index was calculated for each public chain from normalized within-repertoire ranks of inferred template counts. In a later analysis, generation probabilities were computed using a VDJ recombination model fitted to out-of-frame rearrangements, and the results were checked against IGoR. Hypergeometric tests were used in a later analysis to score TCR-TCR, TCR-HLA and TCR-CMV co-occurrence, with a repertoire-size bias correction applied to the TCR pairs. In a later analysis, false discovery rates were estimated by permuting HLA or CMV assignments 20 times. In a later analysis, co-occurring TCRs were grouped using DBSCAN, and TCRdist sequence similarity was added for clustering within HLA-allele-positive subsets. Repertoires with fewer than 30,000 or more than 120,000 public chains, plus five repertoires with anomalous nucleotide sharing, were excluded from co-occurrence clustering. What TCRdb holds here is the immuneACCESS table cut down to in-frame rearrangements. Part of the clones is not present; checked against another copy, under half of the missing clones reflect an unresolved V gene, and the others are unexplained. V and J calls and clone size are given by that table; D and trimming were obtained from the DNA. Within this sample are around 150,000 clones, with 65% to 80% of them counted one time only. Clones ranked in the top ten supply approximately 2% of the sample.

The cohort comprised 710 or so healthy bone marrow donors. Cohort members were all nominally healthy when sampled, although unrecorded immune exposures were likely present. The donor was CMV seronegative and belonged to the group of 352 seronegative cohort members. A peripheral blood sample was collected from each donor, and TCR beta sequencing was performed on peripheral blood mononuclear cells. Genomic DNA was extracted from the blood cell samples with the Qiagen DNeasy Blood Extraction Kit. According to the germline V gene (reference sequence), CDR1 reads GTSNPN and CDR2 reads SVGIG. V loses 5 bases at its end and J loses 1 base; junction bases beyond the gene matches: 8. The CDR3 starts with the cysteine, ends with the phenylalanine, and has 16 residues. CDR3 DNA is the only sequence kept; it has 48 bases, read in frame from the first base. This specimen comes from a study of cytomegalovirus exposure and HLA in healthy donors (dated by TCRdb to about 2017). With respect to the entire study: In an earlier analysis of 587 of the donors, 276 Gb of sequence data and approximately 100 million unique TCR beta sequences from some 170 million T cells were reported. An early release that covered several hundred HLA-typed donors contained approximately 320 gigabases of sequencing data and some 87 million unique TCR sequences. Among the approximately 420 genotyped donors, around 81% belonged to the genetic ancestry cluster associated with self-reported Caucasian donors. The study was designed to test whether signatures of past pathogen exposure could be identified by cataloging public T cell receptors. The T cell repertoires of 670 or so subjects were profiled by immunosequencing and related to cytomegalovirus serostatus. Besides the first cohort of roughly 700 subjects, a separate validation cohort made up of 95 to 150 different subjects was used. To predict cytomegalovirus infection status, the study brought together high-throughput TCR immunosequencing, statistical association of individual TCRs with disease status, and machine learning. A later analysis re-examined previously published TCR beta repertoires from around 670 donors and added high-resolution HLA genotyping to investigate patterns of TCR occurrence. The later analysis used no new phenotypic data to find candidate immune exposures, relying instead on TCR beta sequences and their occurrence across donors. An earlier analysis of 500 to 650 of the donors applied high-throughput TCR beta sequencing to assess whether each TCR beta V gene segment acted as functional or pseudogenic. Donor age, sex, ethnicity and CMV serostatus were compiled together with the repertoire data. In a later genetic analysis, genome-wide SNP genotypes for about 65% of the roughly 700 donors were used, and that subset was treated as a discovery cohort. All discovery cohort repertoires had been generated using a single sequencing platform. HLA typing included class I and class II loci at four-digit resolution. The number of typed donors differed by locus: about 629-630 for A, B, C, DRB1 and DQB1; 500 to 550 for DQA1; 606 for DPA1; and roughly 490 for DPB1. Because of strong linkage in the cohort, four to six DR-DQ haplotypes were treated as single units for association and clustering. On average, roughly 200,000 unique TCR beta nucleotide sequences were sequenced per donor among 398 genotyped donors of the cohort, with roughly 18% of those sequences being non-productive.

Results the study describes overall, beyond this receptor: Only TCR beta chains were sequenced in this cohort, and the absence of alpha or paired-chain data limited detectable features. For the cohort, immune exposure information was limited to CMV serostatus. The study listed around 160 TCR beta chains as associated with cytomegalovirus. An association between a missense DCLRE1C variant and V-gene and J-gene trimming of TCR beta chains was found in a later genetic analysis and replicated in an independent cohort. The 87-base-pair reads could not distinguish some IMGT-functional V segments, including TRBV6-2 and TRBV6-3, so those segments were excluded. Most TCR sequences were seen in very few donors, while some public TCRs were found in many individuals. Because HLA typing was unavailable for some donors at each locus, only the typed subset was used in association tests. Roughly uniform sequencing depth across donors was assumed in presence/absence analyses, although this assumption may not hold. In a later analysis, HLA-associated TCR beta chains showed more clonal expansion and lower generation probabilities than non-associated chains that were equally common. An earlier analysis of some 560 of the donors showed that most TCR beta V segments appeared in productive rearrangements either about 87% or about 30% of the time, which broadly matched IMGT annotations. Most CMV-associated TCR beta chains appeared to be HLA-restricted in a later analysis, and the HLA associations seemed to be driven largely by CMV exposure. The authors suggested that the approach could potentially be extended to other disease states and immunological phenotypes. When HLA alleles, especially DR and DQ, strongly co-occurred, TCR associations were difficult to assign to individual alleles. A group of highly shared sequence variants was considered likely to be a technical artifact of the sequencing pipeline. A later analysis associated 15,000 or so TCR beta sequences with specific HLA alleles at a false discovery rate of 0.05. In a later analysis, TCR association rates were found to vary across HLA loci, with the most associated TCRs seen for DRB1 alleles and the fewest for HLA-C alleles. The classifier was reported to diagnose cytomegalovirus status with high specificity and sensitivity in both the original cohort and the validation cohort. A few of the identified cytomegalovirus-associated TCR beta chains were confirmed in vitro to be specific for cytomegalovirus antigens. Correlated functional status among segregating V segments might be attributable to linkage disequilibrium, but an unknown experimental factor could not be ruled out. A further reported finding was that TCR beta sequences accurately predicted the HLA-A and HLA-B alleles for most subjects in the first cohort. Compared with the roughly 670-donor mean, donors in an Asian-associated ancestry cluster had fewer N-insertions in productive TCRs, according to a later genetic analysis. The earlier analysis of approximately 590 of the donors excluded roughly 17 rarely observed V segments, including chromosome 9 orphons, because counts were too low. According to a later analysis, parvovirus B19, influenza, CMV and Epstein-Barr virus appeared linked to several top co-occurrence clusters.

Recombination joined TRBV30 with TRBJ2-6; TRBD2 matches 7 bases in the middle. The material sequenced was PBMCs. This clonotype was obtained from a female donor in good health and CMV-seronegative. The DNA sequence is given as TGTGCCTGGTTCTTGGGGGGGGTATCTGGGGCCAACGTCCTGACTTTC. It encodes CAWFLGGVSGANVLTF.